This T cell receptor beta chain was identified in a study of early T cells in non-severe SARS-CoV-2 infection. Study context: Alpha and beta chains were unpaired, from unsorted whole-blood bulk RNA.

This clonotype was picked up many times. What it recognizes is unknown. Trimming left V 11 bases short and J 0 bases short, with 15 bases between. The CDR3 has 14 amino acids. In germline, CDR1 is SNHLY, CDR2 FYNNEI. General study results and limits: Anti-spike CD8 responses were favored by VDJdb matching, which missed private and CD4 specificities.

The TCR library protocol attached unique molecular identifiers to the individual cDNA molecules. Via MiXCR, TCRdb re-called the 5' RACE reads, giving one row per CDR3 protein. The sample includes 20,000 to 25,000 distinct CDR3 sequences, roughly 4.8% seen only once; the top ten take less than 8.5%. Sequencing input: whole blood. This TCR was recovered from an adult who was a healthcare worker with PCR-confirmed SARS-CoV-2 infection or an uninfected control (not recorded which). The genes are TRBV2 and TRBJ2-3; a weak D match, TRBD1 (6 bases). The DNA for the CDR3 is TGTGCCGACAGGCAGGGGCCAAGCACAGATACGCAGTATTTT. This encodes CADRQGPSTDTQYF. Full variable domain (rest looked up from reference TRBV2 and TRBJ2-3): EPEVTQTPSHQVTQMGQEVILRCVPISNHLYFYWYRQILGQKVEFLVSFYNNEISEKSEIFDDQFSVERPDGSNFTLKIRSTKLEDSAMYFCADRQGPSTDTQYFGPGTRLTVL.